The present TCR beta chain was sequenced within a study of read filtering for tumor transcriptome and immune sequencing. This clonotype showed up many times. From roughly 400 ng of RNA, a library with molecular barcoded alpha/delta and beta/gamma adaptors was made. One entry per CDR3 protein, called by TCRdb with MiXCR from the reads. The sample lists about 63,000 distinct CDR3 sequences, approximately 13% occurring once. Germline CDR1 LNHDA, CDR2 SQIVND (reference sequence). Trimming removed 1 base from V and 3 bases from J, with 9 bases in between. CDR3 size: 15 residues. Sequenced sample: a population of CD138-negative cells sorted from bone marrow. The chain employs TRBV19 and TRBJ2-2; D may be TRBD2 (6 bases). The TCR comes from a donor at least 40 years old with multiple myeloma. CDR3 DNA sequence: TGTGCCAGTAGTATAGTGGGGGGTTACACCGGGGAGCTGTTTTTT. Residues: CASSIVGGYTGELFF. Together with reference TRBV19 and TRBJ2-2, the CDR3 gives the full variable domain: DGGITQSPKYLFRKEGQNVTLSCEQNLNHDAMYWYRQDPGQGLRLIYYSQIVNDFQKGDIAEGYSVSREKKESFPLTVTSAQKNPTAFYLCASSIVGGYTGELFFGEGSRLTVL.